This T cell receptor (beta chain) was sequenced for a study of T cells after yellow fever vaccination. CDR1 SGDLS and CDR2 YYNGEE come from the germline V gene. With 4 bases removed from V and 4 bases from J, the gap between germline ends came to 20 bases. CDR3 length equals 16 residues. TCRdb ran MiXCR on the 5' RACE reads and lists one entry per CDR3 protein. Among 620,000 or so distinct CDR3 sequences, less than 20% were seen once, and the ten largest hold about 18%. This clonotype was counted a few times. J is TRBJ2-5 and V is TRBV9; D possibly uses TRBD1 or TRBD2 (6 bases each). The sequence derives from a man aged 18 to 29 who received the YFV17D yellow fever vaccine. The sample consisted of PBMCs, taken 5 days after the first yellow fever vaccination. The CDR3 nucleotides are TGTGCCAGCAGCAGGGGGTCGGAGGGTAGTGGAGAGACCCAGTACTTC. This gives the protein CASSRGSEGSGETQYF.